Following are 28 T cell receptor beta chains from one sample sequenced in a study of identical twins. Via MiXCR, TCRdb re-called the 5' RACE reads, giving one row per CDR3 protein. The sample includes hundreds of thousands of distinct CDR3 sequences, 8% to 9% of them seen just once. These sequences were also reported in another study, on yellow fever vaccine responses in identical twins.

Source material: memory (CD45RO+) T cells sorted from blood. Source of these receptors: a woman aged 18 to 35 in good health.

This clonotype was seen a few times. This chain connects TRBV3-1 to TRBJ2-6; perhaps TRBD1 as D (5 bases). Trimming stripped 6 bases from V and 0 bases from J, with 18 bases between. Germline V gene data show CDR1 as LGHDT and CDR2 as YNNKEL (reference sequence). The CDR3 totals 18 residues. CDR3 region: CASSPDSHVYSGANVLTF. In nucleotides, the CDR3 is TGTGCCAGCAGTCCAGACAGTCACGTGTACTCTGGGGCCAACGTCCTGACTTTC.

Comments on this clonotype: Possible read error: a much larger clone is one base away. V gene TRBV5-1 combines with J gene TRBJ2-2; TRBD2 is a possible D gene (5 bases). This CDR3 contains 13 residues. Germline V CDR1 and CDR2: SGHRS, YFSETQ. The CDR3 region is CASSAEGSGVLFF. CDR3 sequence (DNA): TGCGCCAGCAGCGCCGAAGGTTCCGGGGTGCTGTTTTTT.

This chain uses TRBV2 with TRBJ2-5, with D unclear. Germline V CDR1 and CDR2: SNHLY, FYNNEI. With 1 base removed from V and 2 bases from J, the gap between germline ends came to 5 bases. The CDR3 spans 13 residues. The CDR3 is CASSEVGQETQYF. CDR3 in DNA: TGTGCCAGCAGTGAAGTGGGGCAAGAGACCCAGTACTTC.

This clonotype showed up just once. The chain's CDR3 is CASSPPSANTGELFF. In nucleotides, the CDR3 is TGTGCCAGCAGCCCCCCCTCCGCGAACACCGGGGAGCTGTTTTTT. V usage is TRBV6-1 and J usage is TRBJ2-2; D uncertain. CDR3 size: 15 residues. Germline V gives CDR1 MNHNS, CDR2 SASEGT. The ends were cut back, 6 bases at V and 0 bases at J, with 11 bases in the middle.

The rearrangement links TRBV6-1 to TRBJ2-2; 7 bases line up with TRBD1. With V trimmed by 6 bases and J by 2 bases, 9 bases remained unmatched. CDR3 length equals 16 residues. Germline lookup yields CDR1 MNHNS and CDR2 SASEGT. CDR3 coding DNA: TGTGCCAGCAGAACCCGACCAGGGGGTAACACCGGGGAGCTGTTTTTT. Its translation: CASRTRPGGNTGELFF.

The V gene is TRBV7-3, the J gene TRBJ2-3, with D perhaps TRBD1 (6 bases). Germline lookup yields CDR1 SGHTA and CDR2 FQGTGA. The CDR3 runs 15 residues. V was clipped by 3 bases and J by 3 bases, with 13 bases between them. CDR3 sequence reads: CASSLQGPGTDTQYF. CDR3 nucleotide sequence: TGTGCCAGCAGCTTGCAGGGGCCGGGGACAGATACGCAGTATTTT. Looking up the rest from reference TRBV7-3 and TRBJ2-3 gives the full variable domain: GAGVSQTPSNKVTEKGKYVELRCDPISGHTALYWYRQSLGQGPEFLIYFQGTGAADDSGLPNDRFFAVRPEGSVSTLKIQRTERGDSAVYLCASSLQGPGTDTQYFGPGTRLTVL.

This clonotype is labeled as medium-sized (0.01 to 0.1%). J is TRBJ2-1 and V is TRBV10-3, with D perhaps TRBD1 (5 bases). There are 17 residues in the CDR3. Germline assignment: CDR1 ENHRY and CDR2 SYGVKD. V lost 0 bases, J lost 0 bases, and 12 bases lay in between. CDR3 DNA sequence: TGTGCCATCAGTGAGTCAAGGACAAAGAGCTCCTACAATGAGCAGTTCTTC. Amino acids: CAISESRTKSSYNEQFF.

This clonotype has at least ten counts. The chain recombines TRBV6-2 or TRBV6-3 with TRBJ1-1; possible D gene TRBD1, 6 bases. Trimming stripped 5 bases from V and 5 bases from J, with 15 bases between. CDR1 and CDR2 from the germline V gene are MNHEY and SVGEGT. The CDR3 covers 14 residues. DNA of the CDR3: TGTGCCAGCAGTCGAAATACAGGGTTTACTGAAGCTTTCTTT. Its protein is CASSRNTGFTEAFF.

This clonotype has a handful of counts. The CDR3 DNA reads TGTGCCAGCAGCTTGGACAGGGGGACGGAGCAGTTCTTC. This codes for CASSLDRGTEQFF. The V and J genes are TRBV7-6 and TRBJ2-1; 10 nucleotides line up with TRBD1. This CDR3 is built from 13 residues. Germline assignment: CDR1 SGHVS and CDR2 FNYEAQ. J gave up 10 bases and V 3 bases, and 3 bases lay outside the gene matches.

This clonotype was seen more than once but under ten times. The chain recombines TRBV7-2 with TRBJ1-2, with D possibly matching TRBD1 (5 bases). This CDR3 spans 15 amino acids. The germline V and J ends were trimmed by 5 bases and 4 bases, with 17 bases remaining between them. Looked up from germline, CDR1 is SGHTA and CDR2 is FQGNSA. The DNA of the CDR3 is TGTGCCAGCAGCGTCCCGGGGGGGGTTGGCTATGGCTACACCTTC. It translates to CASSVPGGVGYGYTF.

This clonotype was observed many times. V usage is TRBV4-2 and J usage is TRBJ2-3, with no clear D. The CDR3 covers 15 residues. V was trimmed by 0 bases and J by 0 bases, leaving 7 bases between them. Germline V gene data show CDR1 as LGHNA and CDR2 as YNFKEQ. The CDR3 here is CASSQEYQSTDTQYF. In DNA, the CDR3 is TGTGCCAGCAGCCAAGAGTATCAGAGCACAGATACGCAGTATTTT.

In this sample, this clonotype turned up a few times. The V and J genes are TRBV5-1 and TRBJ2-1, with 10 bases matching TRBD2. V shed 3 bases and J 6 bases; nucleotides not matched to a gene: 6. Per germline, CDR1 SGHRS and CDR2 YFSETQ. CDR3 length: 15 residues. CDR3 in amino acids: CASSYSGGAPNEQFF. CDR3 sequence (DNA): TGCGCCAGCAGCTACAGCGGGGGGGCCCCCAATGAGCAGTTCTTC.

The rearrangement joins TRBV3-1 to TRBJ2-2; possible D gene TRBD1, 5 bases. The germline V gene encodes CDR1 LGHDT and CDR2 YNNKEL (reference sequence). There are 14 residues in the CDR3. The V end lost 5 bases, the J end lost 4 bases, and 11 bases lay between the germline ends. The CDR3 loop is CASSGAYGTGELFF. DNA for the CDR3: TGTGCCAGCAGCGGGGCCTACGGCACCGGGGAGCTGTTTTTT.

In its sample, this clonotype was seen a few times. This sequence joins TRBV18 and TRBJ1-3; D not resolved. The germline gives CDR1 KGHSH, CDR2 LQKENI. CDR3 length: 15 residues. The germline V and J ends were trimmed by 0 bases and 0 bases, with 6 bases remaining between them. This CDR3 is CASSPPIGSGNTIYF. CDR3 bases: TGTGCCAGCTCACCACCAATCGGCTCTGGAAACACCATATATTTT.

This chain connects TRBV12-3 or TRBV12-4 to TRBJ1-2; tentative D call: TRBD1 (6 bases). The CDR3 is 12 residues long. Trimming left V 9 bases short and J 6 bases short, with 14 bases between. The CDR3: CARGHRTDGYTF. The CDR3 nucleotides read TGTGCCAGGGGACACAGGACAGATGGCTACACCTTC.

At least ten counts were recorded for this clonotype. The chain recombines TRBV10-3 with TRBJ2-3, with 9 positions matching TRBD1. CDR1 is ENHRY, CDR2 SYGVKD, per germline. V gave up 5 bases and J gave up 4 bases; unmatched junction bases: 7. The CDR3 length is 15 residues. CDR3 loop: CAISRQGEGADTQYF. In DNA, the CDR3 is TGTGCCATCAGTCGACAGGGGGAAGGGGCAGATACGCAGTATTTT.

This clonotype was recorded a few times. The chain combines TRBV5-1 with TRBJ1-3, with D possibly matching TRBD1 (5 bases). The CDR3 covers 15 residues. V was cut by 4 bases and J by 0 bases, with 11 bases left in between. CDR1 is SGHRS and CDR2 is YFSETQ in the germline V gene. Here the CDR3 DNA reads TGCGCCAGCAGCCCCACCGGGGCCTCTGGAAACACCATATATTTT. The encoded protein is CASSPTGASGNTIYF.

V and J are TRBV6-1 and TRBJ1-1, with D perhaps matching TRBD1 (6 bases). Trimming took off 8 bases at V and 4 bases at J, with 11 bases between the two ends. Germline loops: CDR1 MNHNS, CDR2 SASEGT. The CDR3 consists of 12 residues. The CDR3 region has the DNA TGTGCCAGCGAGGACAGTATCACTGAAGCTTTCTTT. Encoded protein: CASEDSITEAFF.

This clonotype was seen at least ten times. The chain has TRBV28 and TRBJ2-2, with D possibly being TRBD1 or TRBD2 (6 bases each). The CDR3 consists of 16 residues. From germline, CDR1 is MDHEN and CDR2 SYDVKM. The V end was cut by 6 bases, the J end by 4 bases, with 18 bases between. The CDR3 reads CASRPGGSVITGELFF. The CDR3 DNA sequence: TGTGCCAGCAGACCCGGGGGCAGCGTGATCACCGGGGAGCTGTTTTTT.

A few counts support this clonotype. The chain combines TRBV6-2 or TRBV6-3 with TRBJ1-6; 8 bases agree with TRBD1. V gave up 4 bases and J gave up 3 bases; unmatched junction bases: 5. The CDR3 has 16 residues. Germline assignment: CDR1 MNHEY and CDR2 SVGEGT. For the CDR3, the DNA is TGTGCCAGCAGTTCCCGCGGACAGGGCTATAATTCACCCCTCCACTTT. Encoded protein: CASSSRGQGYNSPLHF.

This clonotype appeared a few times. The V and J genes are TRBV6-1 and TRBJ1-6; D call uncertain. V lost 3 bases and J 7 bases, leaving 7 bases between the germline ends. The CDR3 runs 13 residues. Germline CDR1 MNHNS, CDR2 SASEGT. DNA for the CDR3: TGTGCCAGCAGTGAGATTGGAAATTCACCCCTCCACTTT. Protein sequence: CASSEIGNSPLHF.

This clonotype was detected a few times. The CDR3 loop is CASSPPDRTHGYTF. The CDR3 bases are TGTGCCAGCAGCCCCCCCGACAGGACTCATGGCTACACCTTC. This chain connects TRBV14 to TRBJ1-2; the D gene is possibly TRBD1 (6 bases). Germline V gene lookup returns CDR1 SGHDN and CDR2 FVKESK. The germline V and J ends were trimmed by 4 bases and 6 bases, with 15 bases remaining between them. CDR3 length: 14 amino acids. Together with reference TRBV14 and TRBJ1-2, the CDR3 gives the full variable domain: EAGVTQFPSHSVIEKGQTVTLRCDPISGHDNLYWYRRVMGKEIKFLLHFVKESKQDESGMPNNRFLAERTGGTYSTLKVQPAELEDSGVYFCASSPPDRTHGYTFGSGTRLTVV.

This clonotype was picked up a small number of times. The chain is built from TRBV12-3 or TRBV12-4 and TRBJ2-3; D may be TRBD1 or TRBD2 (7 bases each). The CDR3 has 20 amino acids. Trimming removed 6 bases from V and 4 bases from J, with 32 bases in between. CDR3 sequence (DNA): TGTGCCAGCAGCTCCCCTCTGGAGGGGGCTCGCGGGAGAGGATCAGATACGCAGTATTTT. It specifies CASSSPLEGARGRGSDTQYF.

In its sample, this clonotype was seen many times. The V and J genes are TRBV5-1 and TRBJ1-4; no clear D gene. This CDR3 has 15 residues. The V gene's germline CDR1 is SGHRS and CDR2 YFSETQ. V was trimmed by 1 base and J by 3 bases, leaving 10 bases between them. CDR3 amino acids: CASSLNRAPNEKLFF. CDR3 DNA: TGCGCCAGCAGCTTGAACAGAGCCCCTAATGAAAAACTGTTTTTT.

This clonotype was recorded at least ten times. The V and J genes are TRBV7-9 and TRBJ1-1; TRBD1 matches at 9 bases. Germline V gene data show CDR1 as SEHNR and CDR2 as FQNEAQ (reference sequence). The J segment lost 5 bases and the V segment lost 3 bases, leaving 10 bases of the junction unmatched. This CDR3 is built from 16 residues. This chain's CDR3 is CASSFRSGQGGTEAFF. In DNA form, the CDR3 reads TGTGCCAGCAGCTTCCGCTCGGGACAGGGAGGTACTGAAGCTTTCTTT.

This clonotype occurred a few times. The gene calls are TRBV6-4 and TRBJ2-7; TRBD1 matches 10 bases. CDR3 length: 15 residues. Looked up from germline, CDR1 is MRHNA and CDR2 is SNTAGT. The J segment lost 4 bases and the V segment lost 1 base, leaving 4 bases of the junction unmatched. The CDR3 sequence is CASSDWTGGWYEQYV. The CDR3 DNA sequence: TGTGCCAGCAGTGACTGGACAGGGGGTTGGTACGAGCAGTACGTC.

This clonotype was detected a few times. This chain links TRBV6-9 with TRBJ2-7; maybe TRBD1 (6 bases). CDR3 length: 17 residues. Germline V lookup: CDR1 MNHGY, CDR2 SVAAGI. Trimming pared 1 base from V and 1 base from J, leaving 17 bases between. The CDR3 loop reads CASSYFWDINQSYEQYF. The CDR3 bases are TGTGCCAGCAGTTATTTTTGGGACATCAACCAGTCCTACGAGCAGTACTTC.

This clonotype turned up a few times. The chain couples TRBV20-1 to TRBJ1-2; TRBD1 is a possible D gene (5 bases). The CDR3 has 12 residues. V lost 5 bases to trimming and J lost 8 bases, with 15 bases between them. Germline V gene lookup returns CDR1 DFQATT and CDR2 SNEGSKA (reference sequence). The CDR3 loop reads CSAAQGGGGYTF. The CDR3 bases are TGCAGTGCTGCTCAGGGTGGCGGGGGCTACACCTTC.